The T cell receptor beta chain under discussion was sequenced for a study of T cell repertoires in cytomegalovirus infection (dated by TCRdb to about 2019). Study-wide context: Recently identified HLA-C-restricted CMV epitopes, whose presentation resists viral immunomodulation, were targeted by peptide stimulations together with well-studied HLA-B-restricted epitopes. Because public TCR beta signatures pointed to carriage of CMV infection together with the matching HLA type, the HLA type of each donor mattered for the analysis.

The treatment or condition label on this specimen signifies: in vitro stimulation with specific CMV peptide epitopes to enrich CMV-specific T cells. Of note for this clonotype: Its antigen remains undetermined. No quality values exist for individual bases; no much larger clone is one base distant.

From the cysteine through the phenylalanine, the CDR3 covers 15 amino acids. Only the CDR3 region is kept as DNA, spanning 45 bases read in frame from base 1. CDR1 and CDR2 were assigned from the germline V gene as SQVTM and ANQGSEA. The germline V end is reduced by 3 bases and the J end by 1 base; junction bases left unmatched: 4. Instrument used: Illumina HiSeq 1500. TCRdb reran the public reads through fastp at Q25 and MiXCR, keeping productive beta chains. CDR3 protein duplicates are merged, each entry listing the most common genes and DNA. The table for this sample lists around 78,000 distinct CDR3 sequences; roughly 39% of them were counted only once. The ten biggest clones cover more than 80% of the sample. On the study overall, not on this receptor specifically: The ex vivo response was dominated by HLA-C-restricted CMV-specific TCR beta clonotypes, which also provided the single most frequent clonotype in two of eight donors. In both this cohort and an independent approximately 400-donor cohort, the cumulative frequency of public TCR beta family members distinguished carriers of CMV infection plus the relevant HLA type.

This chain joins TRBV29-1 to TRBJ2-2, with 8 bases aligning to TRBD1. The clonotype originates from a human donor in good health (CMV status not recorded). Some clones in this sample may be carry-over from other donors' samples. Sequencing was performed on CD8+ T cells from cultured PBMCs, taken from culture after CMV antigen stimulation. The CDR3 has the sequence CSVETGDRNTGELFF. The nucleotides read TGCAGCGTTGAGACAGGGGACCGGAACACCGGGGAGCTGTTTTTT.